The source of this T cell receptor beta chain is a study of T-cell memory formation after mild COVID-19 (TCRdb year 2021). Regarding the research as a whole: TCR sequence clusters from the two donors were found to be largely donor specific. T-cell clones expanding and contracting after mild COVID-19 in a couple of donors were tracked by longitudinal TCRalpha and TCRbeta repertoire sequencing. Two young, previously healthy adult volunteers made up the cohort, one male and one female.

Sequencing took place on an Illumina NovaSeq 6000. Using 5'RACE with constant-segment primers, TCRalpha and TCRbeta cDNA libraries were constructed, with sample barcodes and unique molecular identifiers added in the process. Trizol reagent was used to extract RNA from every sample. Amplification of the libraries took two PCR steps, and the second step added a second sample barcode plus Illumina TruSeq adapters. Sequencing of libraries was performed on an Illumina NovaSeq with 2 x 150 bp paired-end reads. The published analysis was carried out like this. Reads were demultiplexed and collapsed into UMI-guided consensus sequences with migec v1.2.7. Using mixcr v2.1.11, the UMI consensuses were aligned to TRA and TRB V and J templates and assembled into clonotypes. Expanded or contracted clonotypes were those called significant by both edgeR and NoisET, with noise models trained on biological replicates. For edgeR calls, the thresholds were a false discovery rate-adjusted p below 0.01 and a log2 fold-change of 1. As an exploratory analysis of dynamics, max-normalized trajectories of the 1000 most abundant clonotypes were examined with PCA combined with hierarchical clustering. Separately sequenced CD4+ and CD8+ repertoires were used to assign a CD4 or CD8 phenotype to each responding clone. Starting from the raw public reads, TCRdb applied fastp trimming at Q25, assembled clones with MiXCR and retained in-frame beta chains. Every entry covers one CDR3 protein and lists the most common genes and DNA from its rows. TCRdb assigned the V and J calls; the authors' analysis was not used. The sample table lists hundreds of thousands of distinct CDR3 sequences, about 20% of them with a count of one. The ten largest clones represent roughly 9.1% of the sample.

Overall study results and their limits: Only a couple of mild cases were covered by the study, and larger cohorts that include severe cases with pre-infection samples were considered necessary. SARS-CoV-2 specificity of the second-wave clones peaking on day 37 was not confirmed. Contracting CD4+ clones were located mainly in the CM and EM memory subsets, whereas CD8+ clones were found to be enriched in EMRA. Clones contracting from day 15 to 85 had balanced CD4/CD8 phenotypes, while a second wave expanding from day 15 to 37 was biased towards CD4+. Some responding clones were found in pre-infection memory, which suggests that pre-existing cross-reactive memory T cells took part in the SARS-CoV-2 response.

Per the germline V gene (reference sequence), LNHNV is the CDR1 and YYDKDF is the CDR2. Spanning cysteine to phenylalanine, the CDR3 consists of 15 amino acids. The retained sequence is limited to the CDR3, 45 bases, with the frame set at the first base. V loses 6 bases at its end and J loses 3 bases; junction bases beyond the gene matches: 4. Ficoll-Paque density gradient centrifugation was the method used to isolate PBMCs. This clonotype appeared a few times. It lacks a known antigen. The record has no base qualities; no much larger clone is one base away. Recombination linked TRBV15 to TRBJ2-2, with 10 bases matching TRBD2. Input material: PBMCs or a T cell subset sorted from them (not recorded which). The TCR was taken from an adult woman who had mild COVID-19 (a few samples of this study predate the infection). The sample titles of this study are shuffled in the database, so cell type and time point are left out; the donor was told from shared clones. The CDR3 protein is CATSKLAGYTGELFF. The nucleotide sequence is given as TGTGCCACCAGTAAACTAGCGGGATACACCGGGGAGCTGTTTTTT.